These 4 T cell receptor beta chains came from one sample sequenced in a study of regulatory T cells in long-lasting Graves disease. The time point here: newly diagnosed GD, antithyroid drugs for less than 3 months. TCR sequences were obtained from RNA taken from PBMCs. Investigators prepared the TCR beta libraries by applying iRepertoire HTBI primers and Arm-PCR of CDR3 regions. TCRdb ran MiXCR on the multiplex PCR reads and lists one entry per CDR3 protein. The data show roughly 610,000 distinct CDR3 sequences, under 20% seen once. Another study also made use of these data, one on T cells in Graves' hyperthyroidism and ophthalmopathy.

Sequenced here: peripheral blood mononuclear cells (PBMCs), sampled at new diagnosis, from a patient treated with antithyroid drugs. These receptors came from a woman aged 25-40 years with Graves disease.

The sample holds many counts of this clonotype. The chain has TRBV12-3 or TRBV12-4 and TRBJ2-5; unclear D gene. The CDR3 is 12 residues long. Trimming left V 2 bases short and J 13 bases short, with 14 bases between. The CDR3 here is CASSLSPAPRYF. The CDR3 nucleotides read TGTGCCAGCAGTTTAAGCCCGGCCCCCCGGTACTTC.

This clonotype was detected many times. The chain combines TRBV28 with TRBJ1-5; D gene unclear. The V gene lost 4 bases and the J gene lost 2 bases, with 3 bases spanning the gap. CDR3 length: 12 residues. CDR1 is MDHEN and CDR2 is SYDVKM in the germline V gene. The DNA of the CDR3 is TGTGCCAGCAGTTCGCGCAATCAGCCCCAGCATTTT. Protein: CASSSRNQPQHF.

The J gene is TRBJ2-5, the V gene TRBV6-2 or TRBV6-3; 15 bases map to TRBD2. The CDR3 has 15 amino acids. The germline V gene has CDR1 MNHEY and CDR2 SVGEGT. Trimming removed 2 bases from V and 7 bases from J; junction bases left unmatched: 2. For the CDR3, the DNA is TGTGCCAGCAGTTACCCGGGACTAGCGGGAGGGACCCAGTACTTC. It translates to CASSYPGLAGGTQYF.

The CDR3 coding sequence is TGTGCCACCAGTGGCGACAGTTGGACCATCAATGAGCAGTTCTTC. It is translated as CATSGDSWTINEQFF. The genes are TRBV24-1 and TRBJ2-1; D is possibly TRBD1 (5 bases). The CDR3 has 15 residues. Deletions cut 5 bases from V and 6 bases from J, with 16 bases between. The germline V gene has CDR1 KGHDR and CDR2 SFDVKD.